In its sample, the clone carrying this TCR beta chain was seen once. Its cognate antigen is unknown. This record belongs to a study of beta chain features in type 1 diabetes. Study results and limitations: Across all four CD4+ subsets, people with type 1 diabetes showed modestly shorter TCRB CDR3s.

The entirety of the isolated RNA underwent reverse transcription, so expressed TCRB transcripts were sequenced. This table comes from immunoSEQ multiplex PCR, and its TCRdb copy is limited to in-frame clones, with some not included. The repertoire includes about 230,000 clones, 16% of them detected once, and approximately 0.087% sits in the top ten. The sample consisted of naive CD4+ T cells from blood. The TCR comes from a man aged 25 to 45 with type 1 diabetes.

The CDR3 protein is CASGLSQGAIRNTEAFF. CDR3 in DNA: TGTGCTAGTGGTTTGAGTCAGGGGGCTATAAGGAACACTGAAGCTTTCTTT. The chain carries TRBV12-5 and TRBJ1-1; the match to TRBD1 covers 8 bases. The CDR3 is 17 amino acids. Per the germline V gene, CDR1 is LGHNT and CDR2 is FRNRAP. Trimming cost V 2 bases and J 1 base; bases outside gene matches: 9.